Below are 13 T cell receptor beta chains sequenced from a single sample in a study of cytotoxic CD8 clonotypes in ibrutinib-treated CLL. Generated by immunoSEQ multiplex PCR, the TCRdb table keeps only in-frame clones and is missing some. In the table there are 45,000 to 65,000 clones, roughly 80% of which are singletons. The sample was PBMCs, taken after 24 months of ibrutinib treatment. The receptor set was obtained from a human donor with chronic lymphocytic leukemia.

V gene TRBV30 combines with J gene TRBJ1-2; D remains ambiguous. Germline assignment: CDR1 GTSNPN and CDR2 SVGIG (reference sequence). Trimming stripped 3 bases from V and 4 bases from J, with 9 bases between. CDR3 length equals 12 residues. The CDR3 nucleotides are TGTGCCTGGAGCGCAACCAGCTATGGCTACACCTTC. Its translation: CAWSATSYGYTF. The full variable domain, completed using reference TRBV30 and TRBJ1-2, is SQTIHQWPATLVQPVGSPLSLECTVEGTSNPNLYWYRQAAGRGLQLLFYSVGIGQISSEVPQNLSASRPQDRQFILSSKKLLLSDSGFYLCAWSATSYGYTFGSGTRLTVV.

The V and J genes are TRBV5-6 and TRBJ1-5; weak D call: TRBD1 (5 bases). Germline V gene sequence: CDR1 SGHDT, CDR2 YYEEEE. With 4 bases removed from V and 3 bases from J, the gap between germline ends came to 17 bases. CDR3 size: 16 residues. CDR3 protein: CASSLRLSGINQPQHF. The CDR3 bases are TGTGCCAGCAGCCTGCGGTTGTCAGGGATCAATCAGCCCCAGCATTTT.

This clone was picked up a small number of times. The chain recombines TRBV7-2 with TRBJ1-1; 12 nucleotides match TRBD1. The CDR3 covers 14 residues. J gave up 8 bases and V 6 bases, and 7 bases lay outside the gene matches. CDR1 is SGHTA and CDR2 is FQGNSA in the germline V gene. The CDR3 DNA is TGTGCCAGCAGTTCCGGGACAGGGGGCGCCGAAGCTTTCTTT. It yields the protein CASSSGTGGAEAFF.

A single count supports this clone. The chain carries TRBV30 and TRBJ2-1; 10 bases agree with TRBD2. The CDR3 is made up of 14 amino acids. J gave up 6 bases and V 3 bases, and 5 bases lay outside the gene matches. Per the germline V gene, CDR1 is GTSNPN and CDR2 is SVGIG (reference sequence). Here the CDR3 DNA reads TGTGCCTGGAGCCTTAGCGGGAGGTCCAATGAGCAGTTCTTC. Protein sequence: CAWSLSGRSNEQFF.

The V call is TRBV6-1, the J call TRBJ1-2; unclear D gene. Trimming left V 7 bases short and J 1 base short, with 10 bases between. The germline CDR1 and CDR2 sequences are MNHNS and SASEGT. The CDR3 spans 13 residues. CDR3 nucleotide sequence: TGTGCCAGCATTTCCCCTTTTAACTATGGCTACACCTTC. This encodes CASISPFNYGYTF.

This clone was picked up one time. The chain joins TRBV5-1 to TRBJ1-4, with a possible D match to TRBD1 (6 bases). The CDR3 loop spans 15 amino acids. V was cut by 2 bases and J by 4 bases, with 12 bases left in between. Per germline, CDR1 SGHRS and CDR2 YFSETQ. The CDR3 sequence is CASSFGGAGNEKLFF. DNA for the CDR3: TGCGCCAGCAGCTTCGGGGGGGCCGGTAATGAAAAACTGTTTTTT. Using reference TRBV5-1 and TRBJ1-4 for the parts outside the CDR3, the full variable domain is KAGVTQTPRYLIKTRGQQVTLSCSPISGHRSVSWYQQTPGQGLQFLFEYFSETQRNKGNFPGRFSGRQFSNSRSEMNVSTLELGDSALYLCASSFGGAGNEKLFFGSGTQLSVL.

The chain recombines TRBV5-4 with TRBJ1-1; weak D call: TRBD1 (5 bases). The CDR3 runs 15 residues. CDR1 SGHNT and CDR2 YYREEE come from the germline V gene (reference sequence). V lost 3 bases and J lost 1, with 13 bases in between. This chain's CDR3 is CASSSREDRNTEAFF. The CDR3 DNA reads TGTGCCAGCAGCTCACGAGAAGACAGGAACACTGAAGCTTTCTTT.

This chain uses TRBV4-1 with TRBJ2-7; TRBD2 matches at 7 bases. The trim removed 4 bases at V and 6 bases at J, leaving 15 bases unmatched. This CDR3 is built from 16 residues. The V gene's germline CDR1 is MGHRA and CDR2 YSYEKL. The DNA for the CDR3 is TGCGCCAGCAGCCGCGGCAATAGCGGGCTAGGCGGCGAGCAGTACTTC. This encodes CASSRGNSGLGGEQYF.

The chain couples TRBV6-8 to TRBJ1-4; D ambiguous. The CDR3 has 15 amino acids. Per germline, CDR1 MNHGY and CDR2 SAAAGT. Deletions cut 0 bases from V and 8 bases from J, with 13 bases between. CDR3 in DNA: TGTGCCAGCAGTTACTCTTGGGCAGGCGGCGAAAAACTGTTTTTT. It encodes CASSYSWAGGEKLFF.

The CDR3 DNA is TGTGCCAGCAGCACCCAAGCGACAAGCACAGATACGCAGTATTTT. Its translation is CASSTQATSTDTQYF. The chain combines TRBV7-2 with TRBJ2-3; D is undetermined. CDR1 and CDR2 from the germline V gene are SGHTA and FQGNSA. Trimming took 5 bases from V and 0 from J, leaving 12 bases between them. The CDR3 is made up of 15 amino acids.

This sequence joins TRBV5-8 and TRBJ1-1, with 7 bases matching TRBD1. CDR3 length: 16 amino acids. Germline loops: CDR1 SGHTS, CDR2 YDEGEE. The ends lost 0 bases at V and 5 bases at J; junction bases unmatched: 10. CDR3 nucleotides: TGTGCCAGCAGCTTGGGAATTAGGGGGCAGGGAACTGAAGCTTTCTTT. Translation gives CASSLGIRGQGTEAFF.

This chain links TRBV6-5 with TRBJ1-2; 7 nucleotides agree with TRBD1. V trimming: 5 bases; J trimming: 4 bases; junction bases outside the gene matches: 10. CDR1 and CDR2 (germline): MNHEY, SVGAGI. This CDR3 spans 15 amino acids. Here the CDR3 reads CASSRQGPSGYGYTF. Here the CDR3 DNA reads TGTGCCAGCAGTCGACAGGGTCCCTCTGGCTATGGCTACACCTTC.

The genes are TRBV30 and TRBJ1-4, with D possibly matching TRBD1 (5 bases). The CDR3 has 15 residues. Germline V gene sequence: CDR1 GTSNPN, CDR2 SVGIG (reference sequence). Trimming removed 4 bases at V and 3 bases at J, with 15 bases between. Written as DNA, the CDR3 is TGTGCCTGGAAACCATCGGACACTTCTAATGAAAAACTGTTTTTT. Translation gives CAWKPSDTSNEKLFF.